This T cell receptor (beta chain) was observed in a study of prognosis after radiotherapy for stage I lung cancer. This clonotype occurred many times. Amplification of TCR beta CDR3 from genomic DNA used two-round multiplex PCR. The first round of PCR was done with primers that matched each TRBV and TRBJ gene. MiXCR was run by TCRdb on the multiplex PCR reads, yielding one entry per CDR3 protein. The sample records over 13,000 distinct CDR3 sequences, about 27% being singletons. Germline CDR1 GTSNPN, CDR2 SVGIG (reference sequence). This CDR3 region has 15 residues. V was shortened by 0 bases and J by 1 base, with 9 bases between the two germline ends.

The sequencing used PBMCs, collected before or after stereotactic body radiation therapy (not recorded which). This rearrangement joins TRBV30 to TRBJ2-2, with D unresolved. This TCR was sampled from a donor aged 50 or older with non-small cell lung cancer. The CDR3 sequence: CAWSVRGRNTGELFF. The CDR3 DNA sequence: TGTGCCTGGAGTGTACGCGGCAGGAACACCGGGGAGCTGTTTTTT.